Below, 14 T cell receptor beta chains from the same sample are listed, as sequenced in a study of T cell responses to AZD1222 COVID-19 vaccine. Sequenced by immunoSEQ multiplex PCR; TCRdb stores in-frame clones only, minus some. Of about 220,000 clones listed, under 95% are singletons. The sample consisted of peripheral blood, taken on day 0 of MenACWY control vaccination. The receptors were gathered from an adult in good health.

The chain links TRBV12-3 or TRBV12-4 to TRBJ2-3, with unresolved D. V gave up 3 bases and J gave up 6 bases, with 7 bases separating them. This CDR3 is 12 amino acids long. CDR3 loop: CASSFVRDTQYF. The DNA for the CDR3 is TGTGCCAGCAGTTTCGTCCGGGATACGCAGTATTTT.

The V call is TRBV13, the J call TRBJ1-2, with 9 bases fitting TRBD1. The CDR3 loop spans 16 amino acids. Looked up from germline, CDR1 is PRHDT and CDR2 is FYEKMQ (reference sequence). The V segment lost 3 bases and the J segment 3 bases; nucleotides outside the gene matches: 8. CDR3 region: CASSFPPGQGDYGYTF. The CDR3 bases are TGTGCCAGCAGCTTCCCCCCGGGACAGGGTGACTATGGCTACACCTTC.

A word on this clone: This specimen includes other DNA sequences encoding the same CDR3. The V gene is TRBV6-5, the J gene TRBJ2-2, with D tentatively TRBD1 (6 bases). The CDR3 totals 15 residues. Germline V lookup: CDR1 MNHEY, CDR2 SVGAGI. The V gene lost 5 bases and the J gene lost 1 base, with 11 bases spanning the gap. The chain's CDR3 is CASSRQVLNTGELFF. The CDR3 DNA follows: TGTGCCAGCAGTCGACAGGTTTTGAACACCGGGGAGCTGTTTTTT.

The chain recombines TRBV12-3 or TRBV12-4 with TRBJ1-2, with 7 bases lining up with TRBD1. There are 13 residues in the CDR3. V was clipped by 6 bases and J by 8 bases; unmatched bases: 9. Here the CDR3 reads CASRGQQLGGYTF. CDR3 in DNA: TGTGCCAGCAGGGGACAGCAATTGGGCGGCTACACCTTC.

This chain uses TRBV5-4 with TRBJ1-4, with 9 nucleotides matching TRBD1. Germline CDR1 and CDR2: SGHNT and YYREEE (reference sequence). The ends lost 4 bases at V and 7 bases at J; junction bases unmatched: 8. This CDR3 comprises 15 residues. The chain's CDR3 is CASSTAGTGSEKLFF. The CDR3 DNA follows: TGTGCCAGCAGCACAGCCGGGACAGGGTCTGAAAAACTGTTTTTT.

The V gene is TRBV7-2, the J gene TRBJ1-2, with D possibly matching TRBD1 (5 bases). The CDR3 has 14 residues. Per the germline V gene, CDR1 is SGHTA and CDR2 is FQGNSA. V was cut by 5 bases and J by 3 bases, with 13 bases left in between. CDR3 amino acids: CASSPTGGDYGYTF. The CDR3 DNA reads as TGTGCCAGCAGCCCCACAGGAGGTGACTATGGCTACACCTTC.

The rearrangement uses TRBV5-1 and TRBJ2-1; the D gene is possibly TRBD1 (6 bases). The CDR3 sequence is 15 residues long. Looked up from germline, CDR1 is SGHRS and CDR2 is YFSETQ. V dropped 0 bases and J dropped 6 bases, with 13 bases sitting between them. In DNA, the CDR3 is TGCGCCAGCAGCTTGGCCCCAGGGGTAGCCAATGAGCAGTTCTTC. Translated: CASSLAPGVANEQFF.

CDR3 in amino acids: CASSQTRPFYGYTF. In DNA, the CDR3 is TGCGCCAGCAGCCAGACACGACCTTTCTATGGCTACACCTTC. The chain carries TRBV5-1 and TRBJ1-2; D gene unclear. The ends were cut back, 4 bases at V and 4 bases at J, with 14 bases in the middle. CDR1 is SGHRS and CDR2 is YFSETQ in the germline V gene. The CDR3 is 14 residues long.

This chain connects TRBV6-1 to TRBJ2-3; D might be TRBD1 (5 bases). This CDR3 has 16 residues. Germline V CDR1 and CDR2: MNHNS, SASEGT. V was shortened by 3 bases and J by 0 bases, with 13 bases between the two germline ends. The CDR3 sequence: CASSDLRVWSTDTQYF. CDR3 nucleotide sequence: TGTGCCAGCAGTGACCTCAGGGTATGGAGCACAGATACGCAGTATTTT.

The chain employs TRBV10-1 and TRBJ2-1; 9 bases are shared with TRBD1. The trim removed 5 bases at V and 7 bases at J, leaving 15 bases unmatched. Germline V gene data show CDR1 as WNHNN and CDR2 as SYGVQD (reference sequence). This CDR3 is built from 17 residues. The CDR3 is CASSILTGGLERNEQFF. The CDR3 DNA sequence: TGCGCCAGCAGTATCCTTACAGGGGGCTTGGAGAGGAATGAGCAGTTCTTC.

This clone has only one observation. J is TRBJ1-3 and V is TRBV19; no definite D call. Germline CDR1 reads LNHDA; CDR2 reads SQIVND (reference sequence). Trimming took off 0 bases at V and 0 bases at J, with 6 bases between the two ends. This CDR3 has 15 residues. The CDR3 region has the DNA TGTGCCAGTAGTATAGAGAACAGCTCTGGAAACACCATATATTTT. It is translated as CASSIENSSGNTIYF.

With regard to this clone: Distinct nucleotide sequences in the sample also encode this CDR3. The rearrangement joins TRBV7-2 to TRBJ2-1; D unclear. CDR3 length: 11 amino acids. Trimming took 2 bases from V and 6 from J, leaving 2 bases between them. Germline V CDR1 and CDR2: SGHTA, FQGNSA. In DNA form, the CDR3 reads TGTGCCAGCAGCTTACTCAATGAGCAGTTCTTC. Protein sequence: CASSLLNEQFF.

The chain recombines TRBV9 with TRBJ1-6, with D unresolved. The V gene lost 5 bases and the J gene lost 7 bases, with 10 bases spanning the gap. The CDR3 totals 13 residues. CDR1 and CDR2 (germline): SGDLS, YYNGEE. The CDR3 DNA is TGTGCCAGCAGGAGGGCGGAGAATTCACCCCTCCACTTT. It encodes CASRRAENSPLHF. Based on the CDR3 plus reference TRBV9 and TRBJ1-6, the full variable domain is DSGVTQTPKHLITATGQRVTLRCSPRSGDLSVYWYQQSLDQGLQFLIQYYNGEERAKGNILERFSAQQFPDLHSELNLSSLELGDSALYFCASRRAENSPLHFGNGTRLTVT.

CDR3 amino acids: CASSYGYNEQFF. The CDR3 nucleotides are TGTGCCAGCAGTTACGGTTACAATGAGCAGTTCTTC. The chain recombines TRBV6-6 with TRBJ2-1; no clear D gene. Trimming took 2 bases from V and 4 from J, leaving 3 bases between them. The CDR3 length is 12 residues. Germline lookup yields CDR1 MNHNY and CDR2 SVGAGI (reference sequence).